The next 28 T cell receptor beta chains were all read from a single sample in a study of response to subunit inactivated influenza vaccine. TCRdb recomputed calls from the RT-PCR reads with MiXCR, one row per CDR3 protein. The sample lists around 850,000 distinct CDR3 sequences, about 18% seen once, with around 9.9% in the top ten. Here the sequenced sample was PBMCs from blood, taken around 5 days after vaccination. All receptors come from a man over 45 who received an inactivated influenza vaccine.

This clonotype has more than one count but fewer than ten. The genes are TRBV12-3 or TRBV12-4 and TRBJ2-3; 8 positions agree with TRBD2. J gave up 0 bases and V 5 bases, and 7 bases lay outside the gene matches. There are 16 residues in the CDR3. The CDR3 loop is CASSLLAASSTDTQYF. CDR3 bases: TGTGCCAGCAGTCTACTAGCGGCCTCAAGCACAGATACGCAGTATTTT.

The chain carries TRBV11-1 and TRBJ2-1, with TRBD2 matching 8 bases. In germline, CDR1 is SGHAT, CDR2 FQDESV (reference sequence). The CDR3 length is 18 residues. The trim removed 5 bases at V and 5 bases at J, leaving 17 bases unmatched. This chain's CDR3 is CASSAGVWGGRRDNEQFF. For the CDR3, the DNA is TGTGCCAGCAGCGCGGGGGTGTGGGGCGGGAGGCGCGACAATGAGCAGTTCTTC. Full variable domain (outside the CDR3, taken from reference TRBV11-1 and TRBJ2-1): EAEVAQSPRYKITEKSQAVAFWCDPISGHATLYWYRQILGQGPELLVQFQDESVVDDSQLPKDRFSAERLKGVDSTLKIQPAELGDSAMYLCASSAGVWGGRRDNEQFFGPGTRLTVL.

The table lists this clonotype with a few counts. The chain links TRBV12-3 or TRBV12-4 to TRBJ1-1; D not certain. V was clipped by 0 bases and J by 3 bases, with 5 bases between them. CDR3 length: 13 amino acids. The CDR3 spells CASSLAQYTEAFF. The CDR3 bases are TGTGCCAGCAGTTTAGCGCAGTACACTGAAGCTTTCTTT.

This rearrangement joins TRBV15 to TRBJ2-3; no clear D gene. CDR1 and CDR2 (germline): LNHNV, YYDKDF (reference sequence). The V gene lost 1 base and the J gene lost 6 bases, with 8 bases spanning the gap. The CDR3 extends over 13 amino acids. For the CDR3, the DNA is TGTGCCACCAGCAGAGTTGGCGAGGATACGCAGTATTTT. This gives the protein CATSRVGEDTQYF.

The chain uses TRBV27 and TRBJ2-7; D unclear. The CDR3 sequence is 14 residues long. Trimming took off 4 bases at V and 0 bases at J, with 10 bases between the two ends. Germline CDR1 MNHEY, CDR2 SMNVEV (reference sequence). The CDR3 spells CASSYTRSSYEQYF. Written as DNA, the CDR3 is TGTGCCAGCAGTTATACGCGCAGCTCCTACGAGCAGTACTTC.

This chain uses TRBV20-1 with TRBJ2-3, with 8 positions matching TRBD2. Germline V gives CDR1 DFQATT, CDR2 SNEGSKA (reference sequence). Trimming took 5 bases from V and 4 from J; bases not matched to a gene: 8. This CDR3 spans 14 amino acids. Here the CDR3 DNA reads TGCAGTGCTGAAAGCGGGAGCCCCCCAGATACGCAGTATTTT. It encodes CSAESGSPPDTQYF.

The rearrangement joins TRBV9 to TRBJ2-7, with D possibly TRBD2 on 7 matching bases. Looked up from germline, CDR1 is SGDLS and CDR2 is YYNGEE. V was shortened by 4 bases and J by 1 base, with 15 bases between the two germline ends. The length of the CDR3 is 15 residues. CDR3: CASSPGGGGSYEQYF. DNA for the CDR3: TGTGCCAGCAGCCCTGGGGGAGGGGGGTCCTACGAGCAGTACTTC.

In its sample, this clonotype was seen a few times. The CDR3 spells CASSPTSGGLTDTQYF. CDR3 coding DNA: TGTGCCAGCAGTCCTACTAGCGGGGGGCTCACAGATACGCAGTATTTT. This chain uses TRBV12-3 or TRBV12-4 with TRBJ2-3; 12 positions match TRBD2. There are 16 residues in the CDR3. After removal of 5 bases from V and 2 bases from J, the junction contained 5 bases not matched to a gene.

The rearrangement joins TRBV5-1 to TRBJ1-6; D ambiguous. Germline assignment: CDR1 SGHRS and CDR2 YFSETQ. Trimming shortened V by 2 bases and J by 4 bases, and 13 bases separated the two germline ends. CDR3 length: 16 residues. The chain's CDR3 is CASSLGAQTYNSPLHF. For the CDR3, the DNA is TGCGCCAGCAGCTTAGGTGCACAGACTTATAATTCACCCCTCCACTTT. The full variable domain, rest sourced from reference TRBV5-1 and TRBJ1-6, is KAGVTQTPRYLIKTRGQQVTLSCSPISGHRSVSWYQQTPGQGLQFLFEYFSETQRNKGNFPGRFSGRQFSNSRSEMNVSTLELGDSALYLCASSLGAQTYNSPLHFGNGTRLTVT.

This clonotype was picked up a small number of times. The rearrangement uses TRBV7-2 and TRBJ2-3; 9 nucleotides agree with TRBD1. After removal of 5 bases from V and 3 bases from J, the junction contained 6 bases not matched to a gene. CDR1 is SGHTA and CDR2 is FQGNSA in the germline V gene. This CDR3 spans 15 amino acids. The CDR3 region is CASSPDRGRTDTQYF. The CDR3 bases are TGTGCCAGCAGCCCGGACAGGGGTAGAACAGATACGCAGTATTTT.

This rearrangement joins TRBV4-3 to TRBJ2-1; 9 bases agree with TRBD1. CDR1 and CDR2 from the germline V gene are LGHNA and YSLEER. Trimming took 3 bases from V and 0 from J; bases not matched to a gene: 15. The CDR3 loop spans 20 amino acids. DNA for the CDR3: TGCGCCAGCAGCCACCCGGGACAGGGTGAATGGGGTGGCTCCTACAATGAGCAGTTCTTC. Protein product: CASSHPGQGEWGGSYNEQFF.

This clonotype was picked up a small number of times. CDR3 protein: CASSLRQGMNEQYF. In nucleotides, the CDR3 is TGTGCCAGCAGTTTAAGACAGGGGATGAACGAGCAGTACTTC. The V call is TRBV12-3 or TRBV12-4, the J call TRBJ2-7, with 8 nucleotides matching TRBD1. The trim removed 2 bases at V and 5 bases at J, leaving 5 bases unmatched. The CDR3 runs 14 residues.

A few counts support this clonotype. This rearrangement joins TRBV5-1 to TRBJ2-7; 9 nucleotides agree with TRBD1. Trimming cost V 0 bases and J 2 bases; bases outside gene matches: 3. Per germline, CDR1 SGHRS and CDR2 YFSETQ. This CDR3 region has 15 residues. This chain's CDR3 is CASSLGQGGPYEQYF. The CDR3 nucleotides read TGCGCCAGCAGCTTGGGACAGGGGGGGCCCTACGAGCAGTACTTC.

This chain links TRBV4-3 with TRBJ2-5, with D unclear. The ends were cut back, 1 base at V and 2 bases at J, with 11 bases in the middle. The CDR3 loop spans 15 amino acids. The germline V gene has CDR1 LGHNA and CDR2 YSLEER. CDR3 bases: TGCGCCAGCAGCCAAGGACAACAGACTCAAGAGACCCAGTACTTC. Protein: CASSQGQQTQETQYF.

In its sample, this clonotype was seen a few times. This chain joins TRBV7-2 and TRBJ2-5; 9 positions match TRBD1. Germline CDR1 SGHTA, CDR2 FQGNSA. The CDR3 spans 14 residues. J gave up 9 bases and V 4 bases, and 9 bases lay outside the gene matches. CDR3 bases: TGTGCCAGCAGCTCCTTGTCCCGGGACAGGGCCCAGTACTTC. Its protein is CASSSLSRDRAQYF.

The sample holds many counts of this clonotype. This rearrangement joins TRBV9 to TRBJ2-1; unclear D gene. Germline CDR1 is SGDLS and CDR2 is YYNGEE. The V end lost 1 base, the J end lost 0 bases, and 14 bases lay between the germline ends. The CDR3 sequence is 17 residues long. DNA for the CDR3: TGTGCCAGCAGCGTATCCGCCCCGGCAGGCTCCTACAATGAGCAGTTCTTC. It codes for CASSVSAPAGSYNEQFF.

In its sample, this clonotype was seen a few times. The V call is TRBV2, the J call TRBJ2-6; 8 bases fit TRBD1. Germline V lookup: CDR1 SNHLY, CDR2 FYNNEI. Trimming at V came to 1 base and at J to 3 bases, leaving 2 bases not matched to a gene. The CDR3 has 16 amino acids. The CDR3 DNA is TGTGCCAGCAGTGAAGGGACAGGGCTTGGGGCCAACGTCCTGACTTTC. Amino acids: CASSEGTGLGANVLTF.

This clonotype was counted a few times. CDR3 amino acids: CASGRDRSQANYGYTF. The DNA of the CDR3 is TGCGCCAGCGGTCGGGACAGGTCGCAAGCTAACTATGGCTACACCTTC. The V gene is TRBV4-3, the J gene TRBJ1-2, with TRBD1 matching over 8 bases. The CDR3 spans 16 residues. Germline V lookup: CDR1 LGHNA, CDR2 YSLEER. J was trimmed by 0 bases and V by 8 bases; bases with no gene match: 11.

The rearrangement links TRBV5-4 to TRBJ2-7; the match to TRBD1 covers 10 bases. The CDR3 is 15 amino acids. With V trimmed by 5 bases and J by 1 base, 6 bases remained unmatched. The V gene's germline CDR1 is SGHNT and CDR2 YYREEE (reference sequence). Here the CDR3 DNA reads TGTGCCAGCAGACGGGACAGGGGAAGATCCTACGAGCAGTACTTC. Its translation: CASRRDRGRSYEQYF.

This rearrangement joins TRBV5-4 to TRBJ1-3; weak D call: TRBD1 (6 bases). The CDR3 has 19 residues. The V and J ends lost 0 bases and 0 bases respectively, with 19 bases between them. Per germline, CDR1 SGHNT and CDR2 YYREEE (reference sequence). The CDR3 here is CASSLEQGSTLYSGNTIYF. In DNA form, the CDR3 reads TGTGCCAGCAGCTTGGAACAGGGCAGCACGCTCTACTCTGGAAACACCATATATTTT.

The chain links TRBV20-1 to TRBJ2-1; 8 positions agree with TRBD1. V was pared by 6 bases and J by 3 bases, with 10 bases of the junction left unmatched. The length of the CDR3 is 15 residues. Germline V gene data show CDR1 as DFQATT and CDR2 as SNEGSKA (reference sequence). The CDR3 is CSAESGGSYYNEQFF. CDR3 nucleotides: TGCAGTGCCGAGTCAGGGGGCTCATACTACAATGAGCAGTTCTTC.

J is TRBJ2-5 and V is TRBV12-3 or TRBV12-4; 7 nucleotides line up with TRBD1. The CDR3 consists of 14 residues. J lost 7 bases, V lost 6 bases, and 11 bases had no gene match. CDR3 in DNA: TGTGCCAGCAGCGCGACAGGGTTTACAGGGACCCAGTACTTC. It specifies CASSATGFTGTQYF.

This chain uses TRBV4-2 with TRBJ1-2; D might be TRBD1 (5 bases). CDR3 length equals 14 residues. Germline assignment: CDR1 LGHNA and CDR2 YNFKEQ. Trimming took off 1 base at V and 4 bases at J, with 10 bases between the two ends. CDR3 protein: CASSQAQGPYGYTF. Written as DNA, the CDR3 is TGTGCCAGCAGCCAAGCTCAGGGCCCCTATGGCTACACCTTC.

A few counts support this clonotype. The rearrangement joins TRBV9 to TRBJ2-1; 13 positions agree with TRBD2. V was clipped by 0 bases and J by 4 bases; unmatched bases: 7. Germline values: CDR1 SGDLS, CDR2 YYNGEE. The CDR3 has 18 residues. The DNA of the CDR3 is TGTGCCAGCAGCGTAGGGACTAGCGGGAGCAGATCTTACAATGAGCAGTTCTTC. Amino acid sequence: CASSVGTSGSRSYNEQFF.

The genes are TRBV24-1 and TRBJ2-7; no clear D. Trimming stripped 2 bases from V and 7 bases from J, with 5 bases between. Germline V gives CDR1 KGHDR, CDR2 SFDVKD. The CDR3 is made up of 11 amino acids. CDR3 protein: CATSDSTEQYF. CDR3 DNA sequence: TGTGCCACCAGTGATTCTACAGAGCAGTACTTC.

The sample holds many counts of this clonotype. The chain carries TRBV6-5 and TRBJ2-1; a possible D gene is TRBD1 (6 bases). V lost 4 bases, J lost 0 bases, and 13 bases lay in between. This CDR3 region has 16 residues. Germline values: CDR1 MNHEY, CDR2 SVGAGI. The CDR3 is CASSSTGASSYNEQFF. The CDR3 nucleotides read TGTGCCAGCAGTTCGACAGGCGCCAGCTCCTACAATGAGCAGTTCTTC.

This clonotype was found a few times. The chain recombines TRBV4-3 with TRBJ2-4; no definite D call. Germline V gives CDR1 LGHNA, CDR2 YSLEER. V lost 0 bases to trimming and J lost 0 bases, with 9 bases between them. This CDR3 is built from 16 residues. The CDR3 DNA sequence: TGCGCCAGCAGCCAAGATCTCTCCCTAGCCAAAAACATTCAGTACTTC. It encodes CASSQDLSLAKNIQYF.

This clonotype was seen a handful of times. This sequence joins TRBV10-3 and TRBJ2-3, with a possible D match to TRBD2 (5 bases). CDR3 length: 15 residues. With 0 bases removed from V and 0 bases from J, the gap between germline ends came to 7 bases. Germline CDR1 ENHRY, CDR2 SYGVKD. CDR3 residues: CAISESRTSTDTQYF. Here the CDR3 DNA reads TGTGCCATCAGTGAGTCCAGGACTAGCACAGATACGCAGTATTTT.